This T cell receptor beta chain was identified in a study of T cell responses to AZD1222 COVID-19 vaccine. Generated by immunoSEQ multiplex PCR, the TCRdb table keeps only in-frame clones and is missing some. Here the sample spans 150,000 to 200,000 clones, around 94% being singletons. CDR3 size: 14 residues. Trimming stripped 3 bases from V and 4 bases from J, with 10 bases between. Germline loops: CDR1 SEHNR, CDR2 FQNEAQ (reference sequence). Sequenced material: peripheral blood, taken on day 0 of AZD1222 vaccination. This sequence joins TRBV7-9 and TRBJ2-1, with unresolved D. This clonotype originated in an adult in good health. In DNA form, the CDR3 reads TGTGCCAGCAGCTTGATCGATAAATACAATGAGCAGTTCTTC. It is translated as CASSLIDKYNEQFF.